Following are 17 T cell receptor beta chains from one sample sequenced in a study of PD-L1 blockade in urothelial cancer. Method: immunoSEQ multiplex PCR; TCRdb's copy keeps in-frame clones and lacks some. This table holds roughly 38,000 clones, roughly four fifths found once. Described time point: pretreatment peripheral blood. The material sequenced was PBMCs, taken around atezolizumab (anti-PD-L1) treatment. These receptors were obtained from a man aged 55 to 69 with urothelial cancer.

This chain links TRBV7-6 with TRBJ1-2; D uncertain. V was clipped by 5 bases and J by 4 bases, with 14 bases between them. The CDR3 loop spans 14 amino acids. Germline lookup yields CDR1 SGHVS and CDR2 FNYEAQ. The CDR3 DNA sequence: TGTGCCAGCAGCCCAGTTCCAGGAGGCTATGGCTACACCTTC. This gives the protein CASSPVPGGYGYTF.

The chain is built from TRBV19 and TRBJ1-5; weak D call: TRBD1 (5 bases). The CDR3 consists of 14 residues. V dropped 5 bases and J dropped 5 bases, with 13 bases sitting between them. CDR1 is LNHDA, CDR2 SQIVND, per germline (reference sequence). The CDR3 DNA reads TGTGCCAGTAGTCCCCAGGGCGGTTATCAGCCCCAGCATTTT. Residues: CASSPQGGYQPQHF. Full variable domain (rest looked up from reference TRBV19 and TRBJ1-5): DGGITQSPKYLFRKEGQNVTLSCEQNLNHDAMYWYRQDPGQGLRLIYYSQIVNDFQKGDIAEGYSVSREKKESFPLTVTSAQKNPTAFYLCASSPQGGYQPQHFGDGTRLSIL.

The chain joins TRBV12-2 to TRBJ1-5; the table's D call of TRBD1 was not tested on the DNA. TRBV12-2 constitutes a pseudogene. The length of the CDR3 is 16 residues. CDR3 protein: CASRLGAGQGYQPQHF. The DNA of the CDR3 is TGTGCAAGTCGCTTAGGGGCTGGACAGGGGTATCAGCCCCAGCATTTT.

The V call is TRBV7-6, the J call TRBJ2-7; D may be TRBD1 (5 bases). CDR3 length equals 13 residues. Trimming shortened V by 5 bases and J by 4 bases, and 12 bases separated the two germline ends. Germline CDR1 and CDR2: SGHVS and FNYEAQ. The CDR3 DNA reads as TGTGCCAGCAGCCCATCCAGGGAATACGAGCAGTACTTC. It specifies CASSPSREYEQYF.

This CDR3 reads CASIGLQTYNEQFF. Written as DNA, the CDR3 is TGTGCCAGTATTGGGCTACAGACCTACAATGAGCAGTTCTTC. The chain combines TRBV28 with TRBJ2-1; D not certain. Trimming left V 9 bases short and J 2 bases short, with 14 bases between. The CDR3 consists of 14 residues. Germline V gene lookup returns CDR1 MDHEN and CDR2 SYDVKM.

This sequence joins TRBV5-6 and TRBJ2-2; D possibly corresponds to TRBD1 (5 bases). V was cut by 0 bases and J by 6 bases, with 9 bases left in between. This CDR3 has 14 amino acids. In germline, CDR1 is SGHDT, CDR2 YYEEEE. The CDR3 spells CASSLVGAPGELFF. The DNA for the CDR3 is TGTGCCAGCAGCTTGGTAGGGGCCCCCGGGGAGCTGTTTTTT.

The CDR3: CAWSSRGYNSPLHF. For the CDR3, the DNA is TGTGCCTGGAGTAGTCGGGGCTATAATTCACCCCTCCACTTT. The chain joins TRBV30 to TRBJ1-6, with D unclear. The length of the CDR3 is 14 residues. Germline V gives CDR1 GTSNPN, CDR2 SVGIG (reference sequence). V lost 2 bases, J lost 3 bases, and 8 bases lay in between.

The genes are TRBV28 and TRBJ1-1; maybe TRBD1 (5 bases). The V gene's germline CDR1 is MDHEN and CDR2 SYDVKM. This CDR3 is built from 14 residues. Trimming removed 3 bases from V and 4 bases from J, with 12 bases in between. CDR3 sequence reads: CASSFRQGSTEAFF. The CDR3 region has the DNA TGTGCCAGCAGTTTCCGGCAGGGAAGCACTGAAGCTTTCTTT.

J is TRBJ1-1 and V is TRBV6-6; possible D gene TRBD1, 6 bases. This CDR3 region has 14 residues. Germline values: CDR1 MNHNY, CDR2 SVGAGI (reference sequence). Trimming shortened V by 5 bases and J by 4 bases, and 14 bases separated the two germline ends. The CDR3 sequence: CASSTGRVSTEAFF. CDR3 nucleotide sequence: TGTGCCAGCAGTACAGGGCGAGTGAGCACTGAAGCTTTCTTT.

A single count supports this clone. The chain joins TRBV2 to TRBJ1-2; D may be TRBD1 (5 bases). Germline V gives CDR1 SNHLY, CDR2 FYNNEI. The CDR3 covers 16 residues. The V end was cut by 6 bases, the J end by 2 bases, with 19 bases between. CDR3 loop: CASRGGGVGVNYGYTF. The DNA of the CDR3 is TGTGCCAGCAGGGGAGGAGGGGTAGGGGTCAACTATGGCTACACCTTC. Based on the CDR3 plus reference TRBV2 and TRBJ1-2, the full variable domain is EPEVTQTPSHQVTQMGQEVILRCVPISNHLYFYWYRQILGQKVEFLVSFYNNEISEKSEIFDDQFSVERPDGSNFTLKIRSTKLEDSAMYFCASRGGGVGVNYGYTFGSGTRLTVV.

Comments on this clone: This sample also contains other DNA sequences that code for the same CDR3. The CDR3 bases are TGTGCCAGCAGCTTGGCCGGGGGACAAGAGACCCAGTACTTC. It yields the protein CASSLAGGQETQYF. The chain is built from TRBV5-4 and TRBJ2-5; tentatively, D is TRBD2 (6 bases). CDR3 size: 14 residues. Germline CDR1 and CDR2: SGHNT and YYREEE (reference sequence). With 0 bases removed from V and 2 bases from J, the gap between germline ends came to 8 bases.

The chain has TRBV30 and TRBJ2-7, with unresolved D. The CDR3 consists of 15 residues. Germline CDR1 is GTSNPN and CDR2 is SVGIG (reference sequence). Trimming removed 0 bases from V and 0 bases from J, with 12 bases in between. The CDR3, as DNA: TGTGCCTGGAGTGTAGCTGGGCAGAGCTCCTACGAGCAGTACTTC. Encoded protein: CAWSVAGQSSYEQYF.

The chain recombines TRBV6-1 with TRBJ1-5; tentative D call: TRBD1 (6 bases). Germline CDR1 reads MNHNS; CDR2 reads SASEGT. Trimming pared 10 bases from V and 7 bases from J, leaving 17 bases between. CDR3 length: 13 amino acids. This CDR3 is CATLGRGQQPQHF. DNA for the CDR3: TGTGCCACCCTCGGGAGGGGACAACAGCCCCAGCATTTT.

The chain couples TRBV11-2 to TRBJ2-6; TRBD2 is a possible D gene (6 bases). Germline V lookup: CDR1 SGHAT, CDR2 FQNNGV. This CDR3 region has 18 residues. The V end lost 4 bases, the J end lost 0 bases, and 16 bases lay between the germline ends. This CDR3 reads CASSSWDGRRSGANVLTF. As DNA, the CDR3 is TGTGCCAGCAGCTCCTGGGACGGGAGACGCTCTGGGGCCAACGTCCTGACTTTC.

The count of this clone is one. V is TRBV11-2 and J is TRBJ2-1; the D gene is possibly TRBD2 (5 bases). CDR3 length equals 12 residues. Germline V CDR1 and CDR2: SGHAT, FQNNGV. Trimming left V 7 bases short and J 7 bases short, with 11 bases between. DNA for the CDR3: TGTGCCAGCATCCGGACGGGAAATGAGCAGTTCTTC. Protein product: CASIRTGNEQFF.

This clone was seen a handful of times. The J gene is TRBJ1-1, the V gene TRBV19; D gene ambiguous. V gave up 4 bases and J gave up 1 base, with 7 bases separating them. The germline CDR1 and CDR2 sequences are LNHDA and SQIVND (reference sequence). The CDR3 covers 13 residues. CDR3 in amino acids: CASSSRENTEAFF. The CDR3, as DNA: TGTGCCAGTAGTAGTCGGGAGAACACTGAAGCTTTCTTT.

The DNA for the CDR3 is TGTGCCAGCAGGCCCATGACAGGGGCCCGGAATTCACCCCTCCACTTT. Protein sequence: CASRPMTGARNSPLHF. The rearrangement links TRBV2 to TRBJ1-6; 8 nucleotides align to TRBD1. The CDR3 sequence is 16 residues long. The trim removed 6 bases at V and 7 bases at J, leaving 11 bases unmatched. The germline V gene encodes CDR1 SNHLY and CDR2 FYNNEI. The whole variable domain, remainder taken from reference TRBV2 and TRBJ1-6, is EPEVTQTPSHQVTQMGQEVILRCVPISNHLYFYWYRQILGQKVEFLVSFYNNEISEKSEIFDDQFSVERPDGSNFTLKIRSTKLEDSAMYFCASRPMTGARNSPLHFGNGTRLTVT.